The clone carrying this T cell receptor beta chain was observed a few times. Its antigen is undetermined. Treatment noted: therapeutic diphenylcyclopropenone sensitization with weekly scalp DPC. Blood, whole and unfractionated, served as the source for total RNA extraction. This specimen belongs to a study of human T cells and chemical hapten exposure. About the research overall: Patients' scalps got diphenylcyclopropenone weekly throughout the roughly 25-week study.

Whole-study results and caveats: Expanded TCRs formed significantly more large CDR3 similarity clusters than controls.

The library labeled individual cDNA molecules by adding unique molecular identifiers to them. MiXCR, applied by TCRdb to the reads, yields one record per CDR3 protein. The sample has 2,000 to 3,000 distinct CDR3 sequences, 40% to 50% seen once. This receptor was obtained from an adult with alopecia areata. Some clones in this sample may be carry-over from other donors' samples. This table probably holds off-target reads from a library built for another chain. The sequences come from whole blood, collected before DPC sensitization or 2, 6, or about 24 weeks after (not recorded which).

CDR3 nucleotides: TGTGCCAGTAGTATCTCGGGGTTCACCGGGGAGCTGTTTTTT. It yields the protein CASSISGFTGELFF. The rearrangement joins TRBV19 to TRBJ2-2; tentative D call: TRBD2 (5 bases). Germline V CDR1 and CDR2: LNHDA, SQIVND (reference sequence). This CDR3 comprises 14 residues. The V end lost 3 bases, the J end lost 4 bases, and 9 bases lay between the germline ends.